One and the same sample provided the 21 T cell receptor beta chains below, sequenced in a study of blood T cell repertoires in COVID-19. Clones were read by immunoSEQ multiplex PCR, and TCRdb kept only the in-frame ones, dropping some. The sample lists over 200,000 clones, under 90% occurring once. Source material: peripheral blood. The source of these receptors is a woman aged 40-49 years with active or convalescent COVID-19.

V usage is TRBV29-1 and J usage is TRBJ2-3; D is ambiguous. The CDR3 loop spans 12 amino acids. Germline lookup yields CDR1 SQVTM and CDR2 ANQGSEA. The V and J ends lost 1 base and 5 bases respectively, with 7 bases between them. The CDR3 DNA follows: TGCAGCGTTGAAGGGGCTGGAGATACGCAGTATTTT. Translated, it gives CSVEGAGDTQYF.

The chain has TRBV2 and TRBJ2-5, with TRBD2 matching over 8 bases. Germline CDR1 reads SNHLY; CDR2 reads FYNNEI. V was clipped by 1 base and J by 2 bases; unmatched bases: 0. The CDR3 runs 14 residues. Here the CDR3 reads CASSEERGQETQYF. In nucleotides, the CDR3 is TGTGCCAGCAGTGAAGAGCGGGGGCAAGAGACCCAGTACTTC. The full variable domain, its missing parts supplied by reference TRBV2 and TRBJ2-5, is EPEVTQTPSHQVTQMGQEVILRCVPISNHLYFYWYRQILGQKVEFLVSFYNNEISEKSEIFDDQFSVERPDGSNFTLKIRSTKLEDSAMYFCASSEERGQETQYFGPGTRLLVL.

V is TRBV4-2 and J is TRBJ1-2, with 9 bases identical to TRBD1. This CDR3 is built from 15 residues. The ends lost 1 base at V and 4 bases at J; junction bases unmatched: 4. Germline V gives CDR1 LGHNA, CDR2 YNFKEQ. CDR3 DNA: TGTGCCAGCAGCCAAGTGACGACAGGGGGCTATGGCTACACCTTC. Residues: CASSQVTTGGYGYTF.

The CDR3 DNA follows: TGTGCCAGCAGTACGGGACTAGCGCTCGATGAGCAGTTCTTC. It encodes CASSTGLALDEQFF. The chain couples TRBV6-2 or TRBV6-3 to TRBJ2-1, with 10 bases matching TRBD2. Germline V gene lookup returns CDR1 MNHEY and CDR2 SVGEGT. The CDR3 loop spans 14 amino acids. V dropped 5 bases and J dropped 8; count of bases not matched to a gene: 6.

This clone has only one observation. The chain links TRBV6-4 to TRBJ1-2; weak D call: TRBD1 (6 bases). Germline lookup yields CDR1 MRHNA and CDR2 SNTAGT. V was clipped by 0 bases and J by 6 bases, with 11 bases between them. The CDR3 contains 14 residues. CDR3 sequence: CASSDSLQGDGYTF. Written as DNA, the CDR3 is TGTGCCAGCAGTGACTCGCTACAGGGTGATGGCTACACCTTC.

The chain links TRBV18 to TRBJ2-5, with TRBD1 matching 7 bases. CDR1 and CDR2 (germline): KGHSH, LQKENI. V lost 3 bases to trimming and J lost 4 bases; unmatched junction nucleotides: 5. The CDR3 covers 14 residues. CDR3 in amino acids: CASSPDRPLETQYF. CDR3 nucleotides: TGTGCCAGCTCACCGGACAGGCCCCTAGAGACCCAGTACTTC.

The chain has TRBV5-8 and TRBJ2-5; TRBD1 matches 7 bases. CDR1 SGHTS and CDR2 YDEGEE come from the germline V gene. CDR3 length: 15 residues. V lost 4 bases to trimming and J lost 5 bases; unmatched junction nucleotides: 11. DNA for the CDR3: TGTGCCAGCAGCCTTCGTACAGGGGTTGGGGAGACCCAGTACTTC. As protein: CASSLRTGVGETQYF.

The CDR3 loop is CASSLPGTSFEQYF. The CDR3 DNA follows: TGTGCCAGCAGCTTACCGGGTACTTCTTTCGAGCAGTACTTC. The chain employs TRBV11-3 and TRBJ2-7; D is unclear. The CDR3 spans 14 residues. V was trimmed by 2 bases and J by 6 bases, leaving 14 bases between them. CDR1 SGHNT and CDR2 YENEEA come from the germline V gene.

The CDR3 sequence is CASSERLYGYTF. In nucleotides, the CDR3 is TGTGCCAGCAGTGAACGACTCTATGGCTACACCTTC. The V and J genes are TRBV28 and TRBJ1-2; no definite D call. Germline-derived CDR1 and CDR2 are MDHEN and SYDVKM. With 5 bases removed from V and 4 bases from J, the gap between germline ends came to 8 bases. The CDR3 runs 12 residues.

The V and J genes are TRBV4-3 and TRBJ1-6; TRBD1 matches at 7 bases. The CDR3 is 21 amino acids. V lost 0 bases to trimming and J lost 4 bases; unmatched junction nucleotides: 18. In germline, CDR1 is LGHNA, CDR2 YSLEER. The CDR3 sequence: CASSQDPPVEGAVGYNSPLHF. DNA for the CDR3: TGCGCCAGCAGCCAAGATCCGCCAGTGGAGGGGGCGGTGGGATATAATTCACCCCTCCACTTT.

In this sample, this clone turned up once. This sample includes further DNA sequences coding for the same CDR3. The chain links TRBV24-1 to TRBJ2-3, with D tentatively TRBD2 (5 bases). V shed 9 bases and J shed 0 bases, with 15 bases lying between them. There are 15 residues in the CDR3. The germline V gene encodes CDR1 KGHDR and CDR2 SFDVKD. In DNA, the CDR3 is TGTGCCACCTCGGACTCGGTGCGGAGCACAGATACGCAGTATTTT. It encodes CATSDSVRSTDTQYF.

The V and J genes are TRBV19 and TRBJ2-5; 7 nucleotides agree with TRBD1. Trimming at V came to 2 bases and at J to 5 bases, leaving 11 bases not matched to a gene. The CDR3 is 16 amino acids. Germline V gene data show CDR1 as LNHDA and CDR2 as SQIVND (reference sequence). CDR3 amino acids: CASSIFHDRVGETQYF. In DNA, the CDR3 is TGTGCCAGTAGTATATTCCATGACAGGGTGGGCGAGACCCAGTACTTC.

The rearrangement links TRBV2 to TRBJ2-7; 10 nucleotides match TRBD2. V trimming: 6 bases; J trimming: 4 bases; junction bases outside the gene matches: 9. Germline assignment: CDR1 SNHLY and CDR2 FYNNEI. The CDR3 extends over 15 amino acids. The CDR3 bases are TGTGCCAGCAGCGCCGGGACTAGCGTGGGATACGAGCAGTACTTC. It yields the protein CASSAGTSVGYEQYF. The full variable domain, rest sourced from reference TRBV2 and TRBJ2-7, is EPEVTQTPSHQVTQMGQEVILRCVPISNHLYFYWYRQILGQKVEFLVSFYNNEISEKSEIFDDQFSVERPDGSNFTLKIRSTKLEDSAMYFCASSAGTSVGYEQYFGPGTRLTVT.

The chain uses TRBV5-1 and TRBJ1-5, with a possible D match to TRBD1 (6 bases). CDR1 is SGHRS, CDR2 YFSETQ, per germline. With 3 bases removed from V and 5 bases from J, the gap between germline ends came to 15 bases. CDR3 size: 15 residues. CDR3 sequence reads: CASSSSGGGDQPQHF. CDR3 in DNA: TGCGCCAGCAGCTCAAGCGGAGGGGGGGATCAGCCCCAGCATTTT.

In nucleotides, the CDR3 is TGTGCCAGCAGCCAAGGAGGGACAGGTATTGGGGCCACAGATACGCAGTATTTT. The encoded protein is CASSQGGTGIGATDTQYF. The chain employs TRBV4-2 and TRBJ2-3; 8 positions agree with TRBD1. V shed 1 base, J shed 2 bases, and the junction held 11 bases outside the gene matches. Germline V lookup: CDR1 LGHNA, CDR2 YNFKEQ. This CDR3 contains 18 residues.

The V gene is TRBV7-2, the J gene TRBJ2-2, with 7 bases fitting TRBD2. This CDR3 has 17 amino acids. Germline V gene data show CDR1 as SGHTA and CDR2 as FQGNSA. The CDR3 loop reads CAAQPMYQRGNTGELFF. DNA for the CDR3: TGTGCTGCGCAGCCCATGTACCAGCGGGGGAACACCGGGGAGCTGTTTTTT.

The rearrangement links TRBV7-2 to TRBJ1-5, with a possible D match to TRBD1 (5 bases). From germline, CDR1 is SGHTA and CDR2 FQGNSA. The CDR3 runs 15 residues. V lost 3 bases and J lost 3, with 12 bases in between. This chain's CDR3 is CASSLAGGTNQPQHF. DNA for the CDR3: TGTGCCAGCAGCTTGGCGGGGGGGACCAATCAGCCCCAGCATTTT. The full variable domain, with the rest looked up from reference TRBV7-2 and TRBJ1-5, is GAGVSQSPSNKVTEKGKDVELRCDPISGHTALYWYRQSLGQGLEFLIYFQGNSAPDKSGLPSDRFSAERTGGSVSTLTIQRTQQEDSAVYLCASSLAGGTNQPQHFGDGTRLSIL.

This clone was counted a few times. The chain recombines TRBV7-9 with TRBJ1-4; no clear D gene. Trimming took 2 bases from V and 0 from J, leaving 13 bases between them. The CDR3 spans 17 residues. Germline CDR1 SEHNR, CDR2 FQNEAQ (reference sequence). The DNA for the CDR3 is TGTGCCAGCAGCTTACGGTTGGGGAGTGCAACTAATGAAAAACTGTTTTTT. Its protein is CASSLRLGSATNEKLFF.

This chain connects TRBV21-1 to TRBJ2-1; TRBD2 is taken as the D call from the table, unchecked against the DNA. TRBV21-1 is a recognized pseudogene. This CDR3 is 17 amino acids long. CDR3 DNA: TGTGCCAGCAGCAACGAAGGGGAGGGCCATTCCTACAATGAGCAGTTCTTC. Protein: CASSNEGEGHSYNEQFF.

Here the CDR3 DNA reads TGCGCCAGCAGCCAGGGACAGCTTAACACTGAAGCTTTCTTT. Translated, it gives CASSQGQLNTEAFF. The V call is TRBV5-1, the J call TRBJ1-1; TRBD1 matches at 7 bases. The V and J ends lost 4 bases and 2 bases, in that order; junction bases with no gene match: 5. Per the germline V gene, CDR1 is SGHRS and CDR2 is YFSETQ. CDR3 length: 14 amino acids.

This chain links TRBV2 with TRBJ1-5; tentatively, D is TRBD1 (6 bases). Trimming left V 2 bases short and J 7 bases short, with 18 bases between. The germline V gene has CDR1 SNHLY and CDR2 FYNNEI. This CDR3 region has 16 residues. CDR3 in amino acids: CASSELGRGRGQPQHF. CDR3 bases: TGTGCCAGCAGTGAATTGGGCAGGGGCAGGGGACAGCCCCAGCATTTT.